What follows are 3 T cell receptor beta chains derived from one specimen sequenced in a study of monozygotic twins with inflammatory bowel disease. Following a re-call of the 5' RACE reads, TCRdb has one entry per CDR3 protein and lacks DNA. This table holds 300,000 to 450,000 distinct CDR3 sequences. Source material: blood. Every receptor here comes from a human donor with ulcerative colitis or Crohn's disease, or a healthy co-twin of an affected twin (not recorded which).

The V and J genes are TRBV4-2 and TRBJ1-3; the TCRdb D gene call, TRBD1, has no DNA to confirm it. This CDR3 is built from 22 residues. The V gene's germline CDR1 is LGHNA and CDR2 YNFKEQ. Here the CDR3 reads CASSPEGFSGQGQTSSGNTIYF.

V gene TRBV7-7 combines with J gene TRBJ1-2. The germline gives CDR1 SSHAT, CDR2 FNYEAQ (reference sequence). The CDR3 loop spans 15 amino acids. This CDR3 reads CASSLAYSTNYGYTF.

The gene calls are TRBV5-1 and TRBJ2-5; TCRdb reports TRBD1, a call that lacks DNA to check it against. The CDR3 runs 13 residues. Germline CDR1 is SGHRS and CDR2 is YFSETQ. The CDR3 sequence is CASSREVAETQYF.